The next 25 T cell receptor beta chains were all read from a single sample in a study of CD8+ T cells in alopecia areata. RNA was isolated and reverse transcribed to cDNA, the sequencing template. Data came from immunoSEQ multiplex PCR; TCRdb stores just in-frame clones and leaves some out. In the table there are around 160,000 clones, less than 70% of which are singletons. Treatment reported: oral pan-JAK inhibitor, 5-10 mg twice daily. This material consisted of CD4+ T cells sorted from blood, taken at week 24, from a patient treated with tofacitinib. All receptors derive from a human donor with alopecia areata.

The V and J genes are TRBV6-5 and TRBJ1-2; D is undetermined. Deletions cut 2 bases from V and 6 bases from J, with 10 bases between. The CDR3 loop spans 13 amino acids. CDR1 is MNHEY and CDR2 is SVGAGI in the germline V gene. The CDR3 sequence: CASSYRNKDGYTF. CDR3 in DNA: TGTGCCAGCAGTTACCGAAATAAAGATGGCTACACCTTC.

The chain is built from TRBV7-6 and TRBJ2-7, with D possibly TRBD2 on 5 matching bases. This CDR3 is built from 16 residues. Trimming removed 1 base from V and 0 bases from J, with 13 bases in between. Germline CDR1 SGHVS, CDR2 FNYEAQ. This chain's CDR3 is CASSLDPRGASYEQYF. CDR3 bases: TGTGCCAGCAGCTTAGATCCCCGGGGTGCCTCCTACGAGCAGTACTTC.

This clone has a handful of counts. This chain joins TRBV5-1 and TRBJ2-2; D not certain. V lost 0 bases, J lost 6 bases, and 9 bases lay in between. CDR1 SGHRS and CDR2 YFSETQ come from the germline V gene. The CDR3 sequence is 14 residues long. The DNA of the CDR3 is TGCGCCAGCAGCTTGGGAGTTGCGTCCGGGGAGCTGTTTTTT. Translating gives CASSLGVASGELFF.

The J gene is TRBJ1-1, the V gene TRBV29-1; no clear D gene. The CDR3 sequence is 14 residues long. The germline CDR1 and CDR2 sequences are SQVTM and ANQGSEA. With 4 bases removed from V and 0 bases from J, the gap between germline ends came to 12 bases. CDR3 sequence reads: CSVGPLRMNTEAFF. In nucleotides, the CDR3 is TGCAGCGTTGGGCCGTTACGGATGAACACTGAAGCTTTCTTT.

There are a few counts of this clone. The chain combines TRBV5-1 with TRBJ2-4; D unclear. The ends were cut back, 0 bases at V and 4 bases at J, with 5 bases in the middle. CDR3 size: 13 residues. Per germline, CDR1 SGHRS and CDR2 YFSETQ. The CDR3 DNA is TGCGCCAGCAGCTTGGACGGGAAAAACATTCAGTACTTC. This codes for CASSLDGKNIQYF.

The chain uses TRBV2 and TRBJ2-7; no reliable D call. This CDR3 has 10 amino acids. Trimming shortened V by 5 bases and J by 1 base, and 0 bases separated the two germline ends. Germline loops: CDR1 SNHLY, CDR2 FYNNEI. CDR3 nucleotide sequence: TGTGCCAGCAGTTCCTACGAGCAGTACTTC. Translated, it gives CASSSYEQYF.

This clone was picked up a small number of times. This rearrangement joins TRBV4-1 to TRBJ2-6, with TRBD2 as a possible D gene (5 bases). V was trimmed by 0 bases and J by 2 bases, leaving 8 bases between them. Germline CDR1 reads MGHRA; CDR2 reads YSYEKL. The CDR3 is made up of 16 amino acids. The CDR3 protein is CASSQEFGAGANVLTF. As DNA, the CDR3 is TGCGCCAGCAGCCAAGAGTTCGGGGCTGGGGCCAACGTCCTGACTTTC.

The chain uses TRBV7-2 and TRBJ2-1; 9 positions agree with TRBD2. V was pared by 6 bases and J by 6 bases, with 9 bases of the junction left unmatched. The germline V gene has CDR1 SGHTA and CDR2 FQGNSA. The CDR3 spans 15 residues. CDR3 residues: CASRTTSGPFNEQFF. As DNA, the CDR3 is TGTGCCAGCAGGACAACTAGCGGGCCCTTCAATGAGCAGTTCTTC.

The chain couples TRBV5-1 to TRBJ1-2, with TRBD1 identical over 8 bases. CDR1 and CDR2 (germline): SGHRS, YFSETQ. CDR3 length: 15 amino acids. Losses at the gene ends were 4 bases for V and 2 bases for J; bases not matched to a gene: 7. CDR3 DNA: TGCGCCAGCAGCAGGGGGGGACAGGAGAACTATGGCTACACCTTC. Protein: CASSRGGQENYGYTF.

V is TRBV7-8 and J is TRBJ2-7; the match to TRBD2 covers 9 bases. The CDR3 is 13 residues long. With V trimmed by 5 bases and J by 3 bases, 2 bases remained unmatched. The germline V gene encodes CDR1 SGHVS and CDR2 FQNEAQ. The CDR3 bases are TGTGCCAGCAGCATTAGCGGGGGCTACGAGCAGTACTTC. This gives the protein CASSISGGYEQYF.

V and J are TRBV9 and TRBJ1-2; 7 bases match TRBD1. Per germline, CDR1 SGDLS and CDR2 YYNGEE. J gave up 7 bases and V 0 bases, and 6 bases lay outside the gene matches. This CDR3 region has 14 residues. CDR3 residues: CASSVDAGGSGYTF. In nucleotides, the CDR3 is TGTGCCAGCAGCGTAGACGCAGGGGGGAGTGGCTACACCTTC.

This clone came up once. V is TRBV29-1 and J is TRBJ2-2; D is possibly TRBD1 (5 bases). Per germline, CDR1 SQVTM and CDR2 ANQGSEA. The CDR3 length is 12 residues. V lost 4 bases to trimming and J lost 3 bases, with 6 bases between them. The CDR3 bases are TGCAGCGTTGGACAGTACACCGGGGAGCTGTTTTTT. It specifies CSVGQYTGELFF.

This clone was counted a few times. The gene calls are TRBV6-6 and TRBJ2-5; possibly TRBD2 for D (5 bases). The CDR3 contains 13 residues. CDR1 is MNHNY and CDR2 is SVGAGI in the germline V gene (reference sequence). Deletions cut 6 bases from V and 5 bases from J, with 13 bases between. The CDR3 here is CASSPQWRETQYF. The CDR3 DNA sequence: TGTGCCAGCAGCCCTCAATGGAGGGAGACCCAGTACTTC.

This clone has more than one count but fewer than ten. The CDR3 loop reads CSVTSGGTGELFF. CDR3 DNA sequence: TGCAGCGTGACTTCCGGGGGAACCGGGGAGCTGTTTTTT. The genes are TRBV29-1 and TRBJ2-2, with D perhaps TRBD2 (6 bases). This CDR3 has 13 residues. The germline V gene has CDR1 SQVTM and CDR2 ANQGSEA. Trimming stripped 6 bases from V and 5 bases from J, with 13 bases between.

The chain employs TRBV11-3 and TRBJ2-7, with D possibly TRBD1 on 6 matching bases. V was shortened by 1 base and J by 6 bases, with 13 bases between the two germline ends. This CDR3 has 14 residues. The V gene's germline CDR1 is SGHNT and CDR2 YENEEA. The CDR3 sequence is CASSLVLGAAEQYF. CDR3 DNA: TGTGCCAGCAGCTTAGTGCTGGGGGCGGCCGAGCAGTACTTC.

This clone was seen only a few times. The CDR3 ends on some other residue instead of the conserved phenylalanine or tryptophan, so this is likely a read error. CDR3 amino acids: CAGAGRPYEQYL. The CDR3 DNA follows: TGTGCCGGCGCGGGGAGACCCTACGAGCAGTACCTC. The genes are TRBV7-9 and TRBJ2-7, with a weak D call TRBD2 (6 bases). The CDR3 has 12 residues. V dropped 11 bases and J dropped 2 bases, with 13 bases sitting between them. The germline gives CDR1 SEHNR, CDR2 FQNEAQ (reference sequence).

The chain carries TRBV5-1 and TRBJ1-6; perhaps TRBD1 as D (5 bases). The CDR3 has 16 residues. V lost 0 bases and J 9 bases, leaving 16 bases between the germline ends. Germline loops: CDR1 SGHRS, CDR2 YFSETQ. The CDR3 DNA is TGCGCCAGCAGCTTGGAGGTCGGGGGGACGAGTTCACCCCTCCACTTT. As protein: CASSLEVGGTSSPLHF.

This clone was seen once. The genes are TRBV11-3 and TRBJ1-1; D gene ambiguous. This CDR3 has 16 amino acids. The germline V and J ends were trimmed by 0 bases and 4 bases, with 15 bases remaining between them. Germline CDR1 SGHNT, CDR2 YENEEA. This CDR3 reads CASSLDRLGLGTEAFF. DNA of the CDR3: TGTGCCAGCAGCTTAGATCGTCTAGGGTTGGGCACTGAAGCTTTCTTT.

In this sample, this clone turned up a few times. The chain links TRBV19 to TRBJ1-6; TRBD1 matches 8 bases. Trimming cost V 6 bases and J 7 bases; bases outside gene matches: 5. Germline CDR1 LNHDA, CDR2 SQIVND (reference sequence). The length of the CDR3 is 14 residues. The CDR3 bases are TGTGCCAGTAGCCCCAGACAGGGGAATTCACCCCTCCACTTT. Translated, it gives CASSPRQGNSPLHF.

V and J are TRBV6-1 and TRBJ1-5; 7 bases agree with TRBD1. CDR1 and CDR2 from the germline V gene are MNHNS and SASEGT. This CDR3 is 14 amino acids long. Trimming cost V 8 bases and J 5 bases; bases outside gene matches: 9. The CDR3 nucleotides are TGTGCCAGCGAGACAGGGTCGCTGGATCAGCCCCAGCATTTT. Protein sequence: CASETGSLDQPQHF.

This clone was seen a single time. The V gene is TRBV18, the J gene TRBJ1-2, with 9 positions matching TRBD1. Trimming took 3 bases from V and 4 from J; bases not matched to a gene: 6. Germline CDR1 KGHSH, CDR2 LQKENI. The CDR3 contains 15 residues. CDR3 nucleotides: TGTGCCAGCTCACCCCCTAACAGGGGGCCCTATGGCTACACCTTC. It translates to CASSPPNRGPYGYTF.

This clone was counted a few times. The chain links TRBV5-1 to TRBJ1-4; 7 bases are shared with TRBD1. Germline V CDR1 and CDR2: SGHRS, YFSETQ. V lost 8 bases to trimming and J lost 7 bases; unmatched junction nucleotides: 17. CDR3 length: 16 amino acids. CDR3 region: CASSNPPQGSGEKLFF. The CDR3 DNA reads TGCGCCAGTTCCAACCCCCCACAGGGGTCCGGTGAAAAACTGTTTTTT.

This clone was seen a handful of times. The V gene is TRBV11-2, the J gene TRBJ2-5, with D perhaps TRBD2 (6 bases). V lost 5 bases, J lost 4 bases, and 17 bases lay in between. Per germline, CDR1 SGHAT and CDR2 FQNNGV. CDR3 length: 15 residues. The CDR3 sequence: CASSVVVAEGETQYF. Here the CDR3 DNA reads TGTGCCAGCAGCGTAGTCGTGGCGGAGGGAGAGACCCAGTACTTC.

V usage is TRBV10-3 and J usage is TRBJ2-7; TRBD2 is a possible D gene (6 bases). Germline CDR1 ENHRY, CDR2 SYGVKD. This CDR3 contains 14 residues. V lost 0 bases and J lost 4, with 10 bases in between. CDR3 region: CAISESGSEYEQYF. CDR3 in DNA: TGTGCCATCAGTGAGTCCGGGAGTGAGTACGAGCAGTACTTC.

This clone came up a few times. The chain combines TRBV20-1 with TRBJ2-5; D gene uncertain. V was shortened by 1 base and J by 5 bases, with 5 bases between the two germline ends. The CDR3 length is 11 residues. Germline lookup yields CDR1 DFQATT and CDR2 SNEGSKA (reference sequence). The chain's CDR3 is CSARGLETQYF. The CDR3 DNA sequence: TGCAGTGCTAGAGGTTTGGAGACCCAGTACTTC.